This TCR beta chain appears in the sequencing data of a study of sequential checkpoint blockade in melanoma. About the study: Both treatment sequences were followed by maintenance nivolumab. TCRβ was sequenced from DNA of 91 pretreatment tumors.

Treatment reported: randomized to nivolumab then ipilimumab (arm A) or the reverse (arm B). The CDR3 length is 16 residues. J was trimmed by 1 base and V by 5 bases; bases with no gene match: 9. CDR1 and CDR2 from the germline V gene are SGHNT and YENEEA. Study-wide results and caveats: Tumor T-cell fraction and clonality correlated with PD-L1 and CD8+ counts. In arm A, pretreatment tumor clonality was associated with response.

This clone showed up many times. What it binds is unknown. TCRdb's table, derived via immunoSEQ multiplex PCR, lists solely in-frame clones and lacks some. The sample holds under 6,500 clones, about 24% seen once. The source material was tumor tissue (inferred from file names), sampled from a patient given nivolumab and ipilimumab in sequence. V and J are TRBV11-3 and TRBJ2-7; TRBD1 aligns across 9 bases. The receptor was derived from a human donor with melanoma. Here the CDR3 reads CASSQREGQGSYEQYF. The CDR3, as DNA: TGTGCCAGCAGCCAACGCGAGGGACAGGGTTCCTACGAGCAGTACTTC.